The 26 T cell receptor beta chains below come from one sample, sequenced in a study of Tregs in tolerant kidney transplant recipients. TCRdb's copy holds only in-frame clones and misses some; the assay was immunoSEQ multiplex PCR. The data contain 46,000 or so clones, about 90% of them seen just once; the ten biggest clones take up about 0.63%. The specimen was Tregs from blood. Every receptor here comes from a human donor in good health.

Only one count was recorded for this clone. This chain uses TRBV27 with TRBJ2-3, with D maybe TRBD1 (5 bases). This CDR3 region has 15 residues. Germline CDR1 MNHEY, CDR2 SMNVEV (reference sequence). V was trimmed by 3 bases and J by 3 bases, leaving 13 bases between them. DNA of the CDR3: TGTGCCAGCAGTTTGGCGGACAAGCTAACAGATACGCAGTATTTT. Translated, it gives CASSLADKLTDTQYF.

This clone was observed once. The V and J genes are TRBV14 and TRBJ2-1, with D possibly matching TRBD2 (5 bases). The V end lost 0 bases, the J end lost 8 bases, and 11 bases lay between the germline ends. CDR3 length: 14 residues. The germline gives CDR1 SGHDN, CDR2 FVKESK. CDR3 DNA sequence: TGTGCCAGCAGCCAAGATCGGGTGCGGGATGAGCAGTTCTTC. This translates into CASSQDRVRDEQFF.

The gene calls are TRBV5-1 and TRBJ1-2; D possibly corresponds to TRBD1 (6 bases). CDR3 length: 12 residues. The germline gives CDR1 SGHRS, CDR2 YFSETQ. Trimming pared 5 bases from V and 4 bases from J, leaving 9 bases between. CDR3 DNA sequence: TGCGCCAGCAGGTCGGACAGCTATGGCTACACCTTC. It yields the protein CASRSDSYGYTF.

The CDR3 sequence is CASRTGEVNSPLHF. The CDR3 coding sequence is TGTGCCAGCAGAACAGGGGAGGTGAATTCACCCCTCCACTTT. This sequence joins TRBV6-5 and TRBJ1-6; 7 bases agree with TRBD1. CDR3 size: 14 residues. V lost 6 bases and J lost 7; bases outside the gene matches: 6. CDR1 MNHEY and CDR2 SVGAGI come from the germline V gene.

The chain joins TRBV18 to TRBJ1-6, with no clear D. Germline V CDR1 and CDR2: KGHSH, LQKENI. The CDR3 has 15 residues. Trimming cost V 1 base and J 3 bases, with 7 bases left between them. The CDR3 is CASSPRTFYNSPLHF. CDR3 in DNA: TGTGCCAGCTCACCACGAACGTTCTATAATTCACCCCTCCACTTT.

The chain couples TRBV5-1 to TRBJ2-3; D is perhaps TRBD2 (6 bases). Germline V gene sequence: CDR1 SGHRS, CDR2 YFSETQ. The CDR3 covers 16 residues. Trimming pared 5 bases from V and 0 bases from J, leaving 16 bases between. Written as DNA, the CDR3 is TGCGCCAGCAGGCCCCCGGGAGTAGCTAGCACAGATACGCAGTATTTT. Residues: CASRPPGVASTDTQYF. The variable domain in full, completed from reference TRBV5-1 and TRBJ2-3, reads KAGVTQTPRYLIKTRGQQVTLSCSPISGHRSVSWYQQTPGQGLQFLFEYFSETQRNKGNFPGRFSGRQFSNSRSEMNVSTLELGDSALYLCASRPPGVASTDTQYFGPGTRLTVL.

This sequence joins TRBV13 and TRBJ2-7; possible D gene TRBD2, 6 bases. The CDR3 runs to 19 residues. Looked up from germline, CDR1 is PRHDT and CDR2 is FYEKMQ (reference sequence). Between the trimmed V and J ends, which lost 5 bases and 0 bases, there was a span of 26 bases. The CDR3 DNA reads as TGTGCCAGCAGCCCTTCACAGACTATAGCGGTTAGGAGCTCCTACGAGCAGTACTTC. Its translation is CASSPSQTIAVRSSYEQYF.

The chain combines TRBV9 with TRBJ2-1, with D possibly matching TRBD1 (7 bases). V lost 0 bases and J lost 4, with 11 bases in between. CDR3 length: 15 residues. The germline V gene has CDR1 SGDLS and CDR2 YYNGEE. The CDR3 DNA is TGTGCCAGCAGCGTAGCGACAGGGAGGTACAATGAGCAGTTCTTC. Its translation: CASSVATGRYNEQFF.

The V and J genes are TRBV11-2 and TRBJ2-5; D uncertain. TRBJ2-7 explains the end of the DNA better; the J call may be wrong. The CDR3 loop spans 15 amino acids. The germline gives CDR1 SGHAT, CDR2 FQNNGV. The CDR3 region has the DNA TGTGCCAGCAGCCCTCAAGCCGGCAGTACCTACGAGCAGTACTTC. Residues: CASSPQAGSTYEQYF.

This chain joins TRBV18 and TRBJ2-2; D gene ambiguous. V lost 1 base and J 1 base, leaving 7 bases between the germline ends. This CDR3 region has 15 residues. Germline V gives CDR1 KGHSH, CDR2 LQKENI. For the CDR3, the DNA is TGTGCCAGCTCACCACTAGGGAAGAACACCGGGGAGCTGTTTTTT. It specifies CASSPLGKNTGELFF. Combining the CDR3 with reference TRBV18 and TRBJ2-2 gives the whole variable domain NAGVMQNPRHLVRRRGQEARLRCSPMKGHSHVYWYRQLPEEGLKFMVYLQKENIIDESGMPKERFSAEFPKEGPSILRIQQVVRGDSAAYFCASSPLGKNTGELFFGEGSRLTVL.

J is TRBJ2-1 and V is TRBV2, with D possibly being TRBD1 (6 bases). The length of the CDR3 is 17 residues. With 6 bases removed from V and 9 bases from J, the gap between germline ends came to 27 bases. Germline assignment: CDR1 SNHLY and CDR2 FYNNEI. DNA of the CDR3: TGTGCCAGCAGACAGGGCATAGAGGGCGGAGGCCCTGCTGAGCAGTTCTTC. This codes for CASRQGIEGGGPAEQFF.

The chain employs TRBV7-9 and TRBJ2-7; possible D gene TRBD1, 6 bases. V dropped 3 bases and J dropped 7 bases, with 22 bases sitting between them. Germline V gene lookup returns CDR1 SEHNR and CDR2 FQNEAQ (reference sequence). CDR3 length: 16 amino acids. CDR3 in DNA: TGTGCCAGCAGCTTTTGGATAGGGACATCCTCTCTGGAGCAGTACTTC. Amino acid sequence: CASSFWIGTSSLEQYF.

The chain carries TRBV9 and TRBJ1-2; TRBD1 might be the D (5 bases). CDR1 and CDR2 (germline): SGDLS, YYNGEE. This CDR3 region has 14 residues. Trimming left V 1 base short and J 6 bases short, with 13 bases between. CDR3 sequence: CASSVTAGPDGYTF. In DNA form, the CDR3 reads TGTGCCAGCAGCGTAACTGCAGGGCCAGATGGCTACACCTTC. The full variable domain, rest sourced from reference TRBV9 and TRBJ1-2, is DSGVTQTPKHLITATGQRVTLRCSPRSGDLSVYWYQQSLDQGLQFLIQYYNGEERAKGNILERFSAQQFPDLHSELNLSSLELGDSALYFCASSVTAGPDGYTFGSGTRLTVV.

The chain recombines TRBV27 with TRBJ2-7, with 11 bases fitting TRBD1. CDR3 length equals 15 residues. Germline assignment: CDR1 MNHEY and CDR2 SMNVEV (reference sequence). The V gene end was trimmed by 8 bases and the J gene end by 2 bases; junction bases not matched to a gene: 8. CDR3 in amino acids: CASGTPGQGAYEQYF. DNA for the CDR3: TGTGCCAGCGGAACCCCGGGACAGGGGGCCTACGAGCAGTACTTC.

The V gene is TRBV5-5, the J gene TRBJ1-2; tentatively, D is TRBD1 (6 bases). Germline V gene data show CDR1 as SGHKS and CDR2 as YYEKEE (reference sequence). V lost 0 bases, J lost 6 bases, and 12 bases lay in between. The CDR3 has 14 residues. CDR3 nucleotide sequence: TGTGCCAGCAGCTTGGGGTGGGCAGGGGATGGCTACACCTTC. This codes for CASSLGWAGDGYTF.

The chain links TRBV29-1 to TRBJ1-2; no clear D gene. CDR1 is SQVTM, CDR2 ANQGSEA, per germline. Deletions cut 4 bases from V and 4 bases from J, with 13 bases between. CDR3 length equals 13 residues. The CDR3 loop reads CSVGTRNGYGYTF. The CDR3 DNA reads TGCAGCGTTGGGACCAGAAATGGCTATGGCTACACCTTC.

The genes are TRBV14 and TRBJ2-7; possibly TRBD2 for D (6 bases). CDR1 and CDR2 from the germline V gene are SGHDN and FVKESK. The CDR3 loop spans 13 amino acids. The ends were cut back, 4 bases at V and 6 bases at J, with 13 bases in the middle. The CDR3 region has the DNA TGTGCCAGCAGCCCCTGGCAGGGAGGCGAGCAGTACTTC. Its protein is CASSPWQGGEQYF. Filled out from reference TRBV14 and TRBJ2-7, the complete variable domain reads EAGVTQFPSHSVIEKGQTVTLRCDPISGHDNLYWYRRVMGKEIKFLLHFVKESKQDESGMPNNRFLAERTGGTYSTLKVQPAELEDSGVYFCASSPWQGGEQYFGPGTRLTVT.

V is TRBV5-6 and J is TRBJ1-5; D remains unclear. The length of the CDR3 is 13 residues. Germline V gene lookup returns CDR1 SGHDT and CDR2 YYEEEE. The V and J ends lost 4 bases and 9 bases respectively, with 14 bases between them. The CDR3 spells CASSRSPMGPQHF. In DNA, the CDR3 is TGTGCCAGCAGCCGATCCCCAATGGGGCCCCAGCATTTT.

The rearrangement joins TRBV19 to TRBJ1-1; no clear D. Between the trimmed V and J ends, which lost 7 bases and 1 base, there was a span of 13 bases. Germline V gene sequence: CDR1 LNHDA, CDR2 SQIVND (reference sequence). The CDR3 spans 14 residues. The CDR3 loop is CASTRTSANTEAFF. The CDR3 DNA sequence: TGTGCCAGTACCCGGACGTCGGCGAACACTGAAGCTTTCTTT.

The chain employs TRBV6-4 and TRBJ2-2; D is perhaps TRBD2 (6 bases). The CDR3 is 14 amino acids. Germline loops: CDR1 MRHNA, CDR2 SNTAGT. Trimming shortened V by 3 bases and J by 6 bases, and 11 bases separated the two germline ends. The chain's CDR3 is CASSEVGEAGELFF. The CDR3 DNA follows: TGTGCCAGCAGTGAAGTTGGGGAGGCCGGGGAGCTGTTTTTT.

V gene TRBV5-1 combines with J gene TRBJ2-1, with no clear D. The CDR3 runs 13 residues. Germline loops: CDR1 SGHRS, CDR2 YFSETQ. V shed 1 base and J shed 7 bases, with 9 bases lying between them. CDR3 sequence (DNA): TGCGCCAGCAGCTTGTACGATGGAAATGAGCAGTTCTTC. It encodes CASSLYDGNEQFF.

A note on this clone: Other DNA sequences in the same sample also yield this CDR3. V is TRBV18 and J is TRBJ1-2; D is uncertain. The V end was cut by 6 bases, the J end by 3 bases, with 11 bases between. This CDR3 comprises 13 residues. Looked up from germline, CDR1 is KGHSH and CDR2 is LQKENI. The CDR3 DNA follows: TGTGCCAGCTCGCCCCGGGGAGACTATGGCTACACCTTC. Translated: CASSPRGDYGYTF.

J is TRBJ2-3 and V is TRBV5-1; TRBD2 agrees at 14 bases. V shed 4 bases, J shed 5 bases, and the junction held 3 bases outside the gene matches. The CDR3 is 15 residues long. Germline values: CDR1 SGHRS, CDR2 YFSETQ. CDR3 nucleotides: TGCGCCAGCAGCATCGGGACTAGCGGGGGAGATACGCAGTATTTT. Protein sequence: CASSIGTSGGDTQYF.

CDR3 in amino acids: CSVVDRANEKLFF. The CDR3 DNA reads as TGCAGCGTTGTGGACAGGGCTAATGAAAAACTGTTTTTT. The chain couples TRBV29-1 to TRBJ1-4, with 8 bases that match TRBD1. The CDR3 spans 13 residues. V trimming: 4 bases; J trimming: 3 bases; junction bases outside the gene matches: 1. CDR1 is SQVTM and CDR2 is ANQGSEA in the germline V gene.

This sequence joins TRBV6-6 and TRBJ2-3, with TRBD2 matching over 12 bases. The germline CDR1 and CDR2 sequences are MNHNY and SVGAGI (reference sequence). V was pared by 6 bases and J by 2 bases, with 6 bases of the junction left unmatched. The CDR3 has 16 residues. The CDR3 loop reads CASRKLAGGYTDTQYF. DNA of the CDR3: TGTGCCAGCAGAAAACTAGCGGGGGGCTACACAGATACGCAGTATTTT.

The rearrangement links TRBV19 to TRBJ1-5; no clear D. Trimming left V 7 bases short and J 4 bases short, with 14 bases between. The V gene's germline CDR1 is LNHDA and CDR2 SQIVND (reference sequence). The CDR3 sequence is 14 residues long. The DNA of the CDR3 is TGTGCCAGTACCATGGTGCGGACGAATCAGCCCCAGCATTTT. This codes for CASTMVRTNQPQHF.